This T cell receptor beta chain comes out of a study of blood T cells in healthy people across ages. With 4 bases clipped from V and 5 bases from J, the junction kept 12 bases outside the gene matches. The CDR3 covers 16 residues. Germline V lookup: CDR1 MNHEY, CDR2 SVGAGI. PCR was performed a second time for about 7 to 11 cycles using a sample-barcoded 5' primer and a J-beta primer mix. MiXCR was run by TCRdb on the 5' RACE reads, yielding one entry per CDR3 protein. This sample yields 1,500,000 or so distinct CDR3 sequences, of which about 45% are seen a single time; under 5% belongs to the top ten.

Sequenced material: blood. This TCR came from a woman aged 18 to 35 in good health. The chain couples TRBV6-5 to TRBJ2-5; TRBD2 matches at 8 bases. CDR3 in DNA: TGTGCCAGCAGTTCCCAGAGCGGGGGATGGTTTGAGACCCAGTACTTC. Protein product: CASSSQSGGWFETQYF.